This paragraph reports one T cell receptor beta chain. This sample is drawn from a study of cytomegalovirus exposure and HLA in healthy donors. 13 Jbeta primers and 60 Vbeta primers were used for the PCR. Using immunoSEQ multiplex PCR, the repertoire was profiled, and TCRdb retains in-frame clones only, with some absent. In the table there are about 160,000 clones, around three quarters of which are singletons. Donors counted as nominally healthy when sampled, yet unrecorded immune exposures were likely. Per the germline V gene, CDR1 is MDHEN and CDR2 is SYDVKM. The J segment lost 8 bases and the V segment lost 7 bases, leaving 10 bases of the junction unmatched. The CDR3 is 14 amino acids.

This clonotype was obtained from a man in his forties in good health and CMV-seronegative. The chain joins TRBV28 to TRBJ1-2, with 10 bases fitting TRBD1. What was sequenced was PBMCs. The CDR3 reads CASKETGGLDGYTF. CDR3 DNA: TGTGCCAGCAAAGAGACAGGGGGCTTGGACGGCTACACCTTC.